This note documents a single T cell receptor beta chain sequence. The antigen this receptor binds is unknown. No base-level quality is on record; no much larger clone is a single base apart. TCRbeta CDR3 regions were amplified from genomic DNA by means of the immunoSEQ Assay, a bias-controlled multiplex PCR. Regarding the original processing steps: Within the assay, amplification of reference gene primers was used to estimate how many nucleated cells each sample contained. To quantify the absolute abundance of each unique TCRbeta CDR3 rearrangement, sequence reads were collapsed and filtered. For each sample, productive Simpson clonality was calculated by taking the square root of Simpson's diversity index across productive rearrangements. Drawn from immuneACCESS, this table holds only the in-frame rearrangements with V and J called that TCRdb kept. Clones are partly lost; checked studies trace under half to an unresolved V gene and leave the rest unexplained. From that table come the V and J calls and clone size; the DNA was used to work out D and trimming. The sample yields under 300,000 clones; around 83% were counted once. The top ten clones comprise about 2% of the sample.

The data were obtained in a study of blood T cell repertoires in COVID-19 (dated by TCRdb to 2020 to 2021). As for the study more broadly: The collaborator samples originated in the United States, Italy and Spain and spanned the acute and convalescent phases of COVID-19. The prospective study material was composed of cDNA or gDNA derived from T cells, B-cell-depleted T cells, or PBMCs. Subjects who had been exposed to COVID-19, were actively infected with it, or had recovered from it provided the deeply sampled blood TCRbeta repertoires that made up the dataset. A freely available public database, intended as a resource for researchers studying the immune response to SARS-CoV-2, is where the repertoires were released. The samples were drawn from two sources: the first 160 participants of the ongoing ImmuneRACE study, and some 1,300 subjects contributed by 6 global collaborators. Sample metadata almost always included a de-identified subject ID, COVID-19 status, age in years and sex. Where available, HLA class I and class II types were obtained from metadata supplied by the sample provider rather than from assay-based typing.

A second Seattle source provided samples from volunteer blood donors who had recovered from COVID-19. Each collaborating institution followed its own protocols to collect whole blood in K2EDTA tubes. For TCRbeta analysis, collaborators shipped samples as frozen whole blood, isolated PBMCs, or DNA extracted from either of those sample types. General findings and caveats noted by the study authors: The amount of clinical and demographic metadata varied by source and participant and was provided uncurated.

The TCR sequence derives from a young man who had recovered from COVID-19. Sequencing used peripheral blood.

The DNA sequence reads TGTGCCAGCAGCTCCAGTAGGCTAGCGGGGGGGCCTCGTCAAGAGACCCAGTACTTC. Protein translation: CASSSSRLAGGPRQETQYF. The receptor chain draws on TRBV7-9 and TRBJ2-5, and TRBD2 aligns with 12 junction nucleotides. Sequences SEHNR (CDR1) and FQNEAQ (CDR2) are obtained from the germline V gene (reference sequence). The CDR3 numbers 19 residues from cysteine through phenylalanine. The entry retains the CDR3 DNA only, 57 bases that are in frame from base 1. V is trimmed back by 4 bases and J by 2 bases, and the junction contains 14 bases that no gene match accounts for.